In its sample, the clone carrying this T cell receptor beta chain was seen a few times. Its antigen is not identified. The germline V and J ends were trimmed by 8 bases and 2 bases, with 18 bases remaining between them. Germline V gene lookup returns CDR1 MNHEY and CDR2 SMNVEV (reference sequence). This CDR3 spans 16 amino acids. Profiling relied on immunoSEQ multiplex PCR, and the TCRdb table lists in-frame clones only, not all of them. Here the sample spans about 1,300 clones, around an eighth being singletons. The data belong to a study of tumour-infiltrating T cells in Burkitt lymphoma. As for the study in general: Patients covered every epidemiological subtype of Burkitt lymphoma. Survival, overall and progression-free, tracked with productive clonality.

Regarding the study as a whole: Public clonotypes, several, appeared across numerous Burkitt lymphoma patients.

This receptor was obtained from a human donor with Burkitt lymphoma. The rearrangement uses TRBV27 and TRBJ2-2; D may be TRBD2 (5 bases). Sequencing was carried out using tumor tissue. The CDR3 nucleotides are TGTGCCAGCTTTAAACGGCGTAGCGACAACACCGGGGAGCTGTTTTTT. It yields the protein CASFKRRSDNTGELFF.